These T cell receptor beta chains were read from a single sample in a study of T cell repertoires in cytomegalovirus infection. TCRdb analysed the reads with MiXCR anew, one entry per CDR3 protein. This sample has hundreds of thousands of distinct CDR3 sequences; more than 40% occur once, and the top ten carry approximately 40%. Antigens of these TCRs are unknown. The starting material was cultured PBMCs, obtained from culture after CMV antigen stimulation. The receptors stem from a human donor in good health (CMV status not recorded). Some clones in this sample may be carry-over from other donors' samples. The CDR3 runs from the conserved cysteine through the conserved F or W. D genes are given only for firm matches. Clone size is stated in some rows and not others, as once, few, many or a class when expanded.

length	D	size	J	V	CDR3	DNA
13	.	.	TRBJ1-1	TRBV7-2	CASSFHVDTEAFF	TGTGCCAGCAGCTTCCACGTGGACACTGAAGCTTTCTTT
12	.	few	TRBJ1-2	TRBV19	CASSRGSYGYTF	TGTGCCAGTTCCCGGGGGAGCTATGGCTACACCTTC
16	.	.	TRBJ1-5	TRBV4-2	CASSQEKGLVNQPQHF	TGTGCCAGCAGCCAAGAGAAGGGATTAGTTAATCAGCCCCAGCATTTT
14	.	few	TRBJ2-3	TRBV6-2/TRBV6-3	CASNRPDSTDTQYF	TGTGCCAGCAACCGACCCGACAGCACAGATACGCAGTATTTT
15	.	few	TRBJ2-1	TRBV7-2	CASSLIGGVTYEQFF	TGTGCCAGCAGCTTAATAGGGGGGGTTACCTATGAGCAGTTCTTC
14	.	.	TRBJ2-3	TRBV12-3/TRBV12-4	CASSRGGHGDTQYF	TGTGCCAGCAGCCGAGGGGGGCACGGGGATACGCAGTATTTT
17	.	.	TRBJ2-3	TRBV6-4	CASSDGPTSSYTDTQYF	TGTGCCAGCAGTGACGGGCCAACTAGCTCCTACACAGATACGCAGTATTTT
14	.	.	TRBJ2-3	TRBV6-2/TRBV6-3	CASSPAGALDTQYF	TGTGCCAGCAGTCCCGCAGGCGCCCTGGATACGCAGTATTTT
13	TRBD1	few	TRBJ1-1	TRBV12-3/TRBV12-4	CASVLGQGPRAFF	TGTGCCAGCGTCTTAGGACAGGGGCCGAGGGCTTTCTTT
18	.	.	TRBJ2-2	TRBV20-1	CSARVPPKDVWEPGELFF	TGCAGTGCTAGAGTACCCCCCAAGGACGTATGGGAACCCGGGGAGCTGTTTTTT
15	.	few	TRBJ1-6	TRBV7-9	CASSTWDSGNSPLHF	TGTGCCAGCAGCACCTGGGACTCAGGCAATTCACCCCTCCACTTT
14	TRBD1	.	TRBJ2-2	TRBV7-6	CASSGTANTGELFF	TGTGCCAGCAGTGGGACAGCGAACACCGGGGAGCTGTTTTTT
14	TRBD1	.	TRBJ2-7	TRBV7-9	CASSLTGGIYEQYF	TGTGCCAGCAGCTTAACAGGGGGGATCTACGAGCAGTACTTC
14	.	few	TRBJ2-7	TRBV7-9	CASSSGQSPYEQYF	TGTGCCAGCAGCTCAGGACAGAGCCCCTACGAGCAGTACTTC
14	.	many	TRBJ1-2	TRBV7-2	CASSLGAIGYGYTF	TGTGCCAGCAGCTTAGGGGCGATAGGCTATGGCTACACCTTC
13	.	.	TRBJ1-2	TRBV5-4	CASSLEQGSGYTF	TGTGCCAGCAGCTTGGAACAGGGTAGTGGCTACACCTTC
13	.	many	TRBJ1-5	TRBV18	CASSRAGNQPQHF	TGTGCCAGCTCACGCGCCGGGAATCAGCCCCAGCATTTT
16	TRBD2	few	TRBJ2-3	TRBV7-2	CASSRSLAGGADTQYF	TGTGCCAGCAGCCGTTCACTAGCGGGAGGTGCAGATACGCAGTATTTT
15	.	.	TRBJ2-7	TRBV7-6	CASSPYRDLSYEQYF	TGTGCCAGCAGCCCGTACAGGGACCTCTCCTACGAGCAGTACTTC
13	.	.	TRBJ1-5	TRBV4-1	CASSTGPHQPQHF	TGCGCCAGCAGTACCGGGCCCCATCAGCCCCAGCATTTT
12	TRBD1	.	TRBJ2-7	TRBV12-3/TRBV12-4	CASSLSGTGKYF	TGTGCCAGCAGTTTATCCGGGACAGGGAAGTACTTC
15	.	.	TRBJ2-1	TRBV5-1	CASSRPTATYNEQFF	TGCGCCAGCAGCCGGCCGACAGCTACATACAATGAGCAGTTCTTC
14	.	once	TRBJ1-6	TRBV19	CATQQGVYNSPLHF	TGTGCCACCCAACAGGGTGTCTATAATTCACCCCTCCACTTT
14	TRBD1	.	TRBJ2-7	TRBV7-2	CASSFQGDSYEQYF	TGTGCCAGCAGCTTCCAGGGGGACTCCTACGAGCAGTACTTC
13	.	.	TRBJ2-3	TRBV7-9	CASSPPLTDTQYF	TGTGCCAGCAGCCCCCCGCTAACAGATACGCAGTATTTT
12	.	many	TRBJ2-3	TRBV7-2	CASSSSRGTQYF	TGTGCCAGCAGCTCTTCTCGGGGTACGCAGTATTTT
13	.	few	TRBJ2-1	TRBV7-8	CASSSTVGDEQFF	TGTGCCAGCAGCTCGACTGTTGGGGATGAGCAGTTCTTC
14	TRBD1	.	TRBJ1-6	TRBV20-1	CSASQPDRGSPLHF	TGCAGTGCTTCCCAGCCCGACAGGGGCTCACCCCTCCACTTT
15	TRBD1	.	TRBJ2-6	TRBV6-6	CASSYQGAGANVLTF	TGTGCCAGCAGTTACCAGGGGGCTGGGGCCAACGTCCTGACTTTC
15	.	.	TRBJ2-1	TRBV20-1	CSARDGRTAYNEQFF	TGCAGTGCTAGAGATGGTAGGACAGCCTACAATGAGCAGTTCTTC
15	.	few	TRBJ1-5	TRBV7-2	CASSLADIGPQPQHF	TGTGCCAGCAGCTTAGCCGATATTGGGCCCCAGCCCCAGCATTTT
13	.	.	TRBJ2-7	TRBV6-2/TRBV6-3	CASSYYGGYEQYF	TGTGCCAGCAGTTATTACGGGGGCTACGAGCAGTACTTC
16	.	few	TRBJ1-6	TRBV12-3/TRBV12-4	CASSRGQSSYNSPLHF	TGTGCCAGCAGCCGGGGGCAGAGCTCCTATAATTCACCCCTCCACTTT
16	.	.	TRBJ1-6	TRBV28	CASSLLRPGEDSPLHF	TGTGCCAGCAGTTTACTCCGGCCAGGGGAGGATTCACCCCTCCACTTT
15	.	few	TRBJ2-7	TRBV6-1	CASSEGTSNSYEQYF	TGTGCCAGCAGTGAAGGGACGTCAAACTCCTACGAGCAGTACTTC
15	.	.	TRBJ1-3	TRBV28	CASSPLAGGGNTIYF	TGTGCCAGCAGTCCCTTAGCCGGGGGTGGAAACACCATATATTTT
12	.	few	TRBJ2-1	TRBV6-1	CASTLTSCEQFF	TGTGCCAGCACCCTTACTAGCTGTGAGCAGTTCTTC
15	.	.	TRBJ2-3	TRBV5-1	CASSLGTASTDTQYF	TGCGCCAGCAGCTTGGGGACGGCTAGCACAGATACGCAGTATTTT
14	TRBD2	once	TRBJ2-1	TRBV29-1	CSVELAGRAGEQFF	TGCAGCGTTGAACTTGCCGGGAGGGCCGGGGAGCAGTTCTTC